These 25 T cell receptor beta chains were sequenced from one sample in a study of lymphopenia after photon versus proton radiotherapy. This table comes from immunoSEQ multiplex PCR, and its TCRdb copy is limited to in-frame clones, with some not included. The sample includes fewer than 35,000 clones, roughly 90% of them seen just once. The sample consisted of peripheral blood, taken from a patient treated with photon-based radiotherapy. These receptors originate from a woman between 50 and 59 years old with pancreatic cancer.

CDR3 in DNA: TGTGCCAGCAGTCAGGGTTTCTCACCCCTCCACTTT. This codes for CASSQGFSPLHF. The chain combines TRBV13 with TRBJ1-6, with D maybe TRBD1 (5 bases). CDR3 length: 12 residues. From germline, CDR1 is PRHDT and CDR2 FYEKMQ (reference sequence). Trimming shortened V by 6 bases and J by 10 bases, and 10 bases separated the two germline ends.

This chain uses TRBV11-3 with TRBJ2-1, with D tentatively TRBD2 (6 bases). Between the trimmed V and J ends, which lost 5 bases and 3 bases, there was a span of 20 bases. Germline V CDR1 and CDR2: SGHNT, YENEEA. The CDR3 spans 17 residues. The CDR3 here is CASSPSEGRDDYNEQFF. CDR3 DNA sequence: TGTGCCAGCAGCCCTAGCGAAGGGCGGGATGACTACAATGAGCAGTTCTTC.

The V gene is TRBV9, the J gene TRBJ2-7; TRBD2 agrees at 8 bases. Germline lookup yields CDR1 SGDLS and CDR2 YYNGEE. Trimming took 0 bases from V and 3 from J; bases not matched to a gene: 5. This CDR3 comprises 15 residues. CDR3 sequence reads: CASSVGSGGIYEQYF. For the CDR3, the DNA is TGTGCCAGCAGCGTAGGGAGCGGGGGCATCTACGAGCAGTACTTC.

The chain recombines TRBV6-1 with TRBJ1-3; D gene ambiguous. This CDR3 spans 13 amino acids. The V gene lost 5 bases and the J gene lost 0 bases, with 5 bases spanning the gap. CDR1 MNHNS and CDR2 SASEGT come from the germline V gene. The CDR3 protein is CASSPFSGNTIYF. The CDR3 bases are TGTGCCAGCAGTCCGTTCTCTGGAAACACCATATATTTT.

The V call is TRBV7-2, the J call TRBJ2-7, with 9 bases fitting TRBD1. The germline CDR1 and CDR2 sequences are SGHTA and FQGNSA. V lost 0 bases, J lost 4 bases, and 4 bases stayed unmatched. CDR3 length: 15 amino acids. The CDR3 DNA is TGTGCCAGCAGCTTAGCGGGACAGGGAGTGTACGAGCAGTACTTC. Amino acid sequence: CASSLAGQGVYEQYF.

This clone occurred a few times. The CDR3 nucleotides read TGTGCCAGCAGCTTAGGCAGACAGAAGAATCAGCCCCAGCATTTT. Translated, it gives CASSLGRQKNQPQHF. The V gene is TRBV7-2, the J gene TRBJ1-5; possible D gene TRBD1, 5 bases. Trimming stripped 1 base from V and 4 bases from J, with 11 bases between. This CDR3 comprises 15 residues. CDR1 and CDR2 from the germline V gene are SGHTA and FQGNSA.

The chain recombines TRBV28 with TRBJ2-7; 7 bases match TRBD1. This CDR3 has 15 residues. Germline values: CDR1 MDHEN, CDR2 SYDVKM. V trimming: 6 bases; J trimming: 0 bases; junction bases outside the gene matches: 8. The DNA of the CDR3 is TGTGCCAGCAGGACCGGGACAGCCAACTCCTACGAGCAGTACTTC. Translation: CASRTGTANSYEQYF.

This clone is a singleton in its sample. This chain links TRBV11-3 with TRBJ2-7, with D maybe TRBD1 (5 bases). The CDR3 loop spans 13 amino acids. V was cut by 2 bases and J by 0 bases, with 5 bases left in between. Germline loops: CDR1 SGHNT, CDR2 YENEEA. The CDR3 reads CASSLQGSYEQYF. The DNA for the CDR3 is TGTGCCAGCAGCTTACAGGGCTCCTACGAGCAGTACTTC.

V usage is TRBV6-5 and J usage is TRBJ2-7, with a possible D match to TRBD2 (6 bases). V lost 2 bases, J lost 7 bases, and 12 bases lay in between. The V gene's germline CDR1 is MNHEY and CDR2 SVGAGI. There are 13 residues in the CDR3. Here the CDR3 DNA reads TGTGCCAGCAGTTACATCGGGGCGGGGGAGCAGTACTTC. Protein: CASSYIGAGEQYF.

The CDR3 spells CASSLSGTGDEKLFF. CDR3 coding DNA: TGTGCCAGCAGCTTATCAGGGACAGGGGATGAAAAACTGTTTTTT. The rearrangement links TRBV7-9 to TRBJ1-4; 10 bases agree with TRBD1. V was pared by 2 bases and J by 6 bases, with 3 bases of the junction left unmatched. Germline CDR1 SEHNR, CDR2 FQNEAQ (reference sequence). CDR3 length: 15 amino acids.

The rearrangement joins TRBV7-6 to TRBJ2-7; 12 bases align to TRBD1. Per germline, CDR1 SGHVS and CDR2 FNYEAQ. The CDR3 sequence is 14 residues long. V gave up 6 bases and J gave up 6 bases; unmatched junction bases: 6. For the CDR3, the DNA is TGTGCCAGCAGTTACCGGGACAGGGGGCGCGAGCAGTACTTC. Its protein is CASSYRDRGREQYF. The full variable domain, with the rest looked up from reference TRBV7-6 and TRBJ2-7, is GAGVSQSPRYKVTKRGQDVALRCDPISGHVSLYWYRQALGQGPEFLTYFNYEAQQDKSGLPNDRFSAERPEGSISTLTIQRTEQRDSAMYRCASSYRDRGREQYFGPGTRLTVT.

In its sample, this clone was seen once. The gene calls are TRBV7-2 and TRBJ1-1; D gene unclear. Germline V gives CDR1 SGHTA, CDR2 FQGNSA. Deletions cut 2 bases from V and 7 bases from J, with 5 bases between. The CDR3 runs to 11 residues. The CDR3 sequence is CASSLTVEAFF. The CDR3 nucleotides read TGTGCCAGCAGCTTAACCGTTGAAGCTTTCTTT.

V gene TRBV7-9 combines with J gene TRBJ1-2; D is uncertain. This CDR3 has 15 amino acids. The germline CDR1 and CDR2 sequences are SEHNR and FQNEAQ (reference sequence). The V end was cut by 1 base, the J end by 8 bases, with 17 bases between. The CDR3 region has the DNA TGTGCCAGCAGCTTAGGTGTCAGCGAAGGTGAGGGCTACACCTTC. Translated: CASSLGVSEGEGYTF.

This clone was seen just once. The chain recombines TRBV2 with TRBJ1-2; D is possibly TRBD1 (6 bases). V lost 1 base and J 8 bases, leaving 8 bases between the germline ends. The CDR3 spans 12 residues. The germline gives CDR1 SNHLY, CDR2 FYNNEI. The CDR3 reads CASSEGGRGYTF. DNA for the CDR3: TGTGCCAGCAGTGAAGGGGGGCGAGGCTACACCTTC.

This chain joins TRBV7-3 and TRBJ2-1, with D hard to call. Between the trimmed V and J ends, which lost 5 bases and 5 bases, there was a span of 10 bases. The CDR3 is 13 amino acids. Looked up from germline, CDR1 is SGHTA and CDR2 is FQGTGA. Written as DNA, the CDR3 is TGTGCCAGCAGCACTCAGCAGGACAATGAGCAGTTCTTC. This encodes CASSTQQDNEQFF.

V gene TRBV2 combines with J gene TRBJ2-7, with 8 bases aligning to TRBD2. CDR3 length: 15 residues. Germline CDR1 is SNHLY and CDR2 is FYNNEI. V shed 8 bases and J 3 bases; nucleotides not matched to a gene: 12. This chain's CDR3 is CASLSSGITFYEQYF. In DNA form, the CDR3 reads TGTGCCAGCCTCAGTAGCGGGATCACTTTCTACGAGCAGTACTTC.

The rearrangement joins TRBV30 to TRBJ2-7; D is perhaps TRBD1 or TRBD2 (6 bases each). The CDR3 totals 13 residues. The germline gives CDR1 GTSNPN, CDR2 SVGIG (reference sequence). Between the trimmed V and J ends, which lost 0 bases and 3 bases, there was a span of 9 bases. The CDR3 region has the DNA TGTGCCTGGAGTGTAGGGGGGATCTACGAGCAGTACTTC. The encoded protein is CAWSVGGIYEQYF.

The chain employs TRBV9 and TRBJ1-1; TRBD1 might be the D (6 bases). Per the germline V gene, CDR1 is SGDLS and CDR2 is YYNGEE. This CDR3 spans 14 amino acids. Trimming removed 4 bases at V and 4 bases at J, with 14 bases between. The CDR3 nucleotides are TGTGCCAGCAGCCTTACAGGGACGGGCACTGAAGCTTTCTTT. It yields the protein CASSLTGTGTEAFF.

The rearrangement joins TRBV18 to TRBJ1-4; D unclear. Trimming removed 6 bases at V and 3 bases at J, with 14 bases between. Germline CDR1 reads KGHSH; CDR2 reads LQKENI. This CDR3 has 15 amino acids. The CDR3 is CASSRSQPPNEKLFF. The CDR3 DNA reads TGTGCCAGCTCCCGCAGTCAACCACCTAATGAAAAACTGTTTTTT.

V and J are TRBV27 and TRBJ2-7; 9 bases match TRBD1. V gave up 5 bases and J gave up 5 bases; unmatched junction bases: 13. This CDR3 contains 16 residues. Germline-derived CDR1 and CDR2 are MNHEY and SMNVEV (reference sequence). The CDR3: CASSPLKTGQGHEQYF. The CDR3 nucleotides are TGTGCCAGCAGTCCCCTTAAGACGGGACAGGGCCACGAGCAGTACTTC.

The rearrangement uses TRBV25-1 and TRBJ1-2; D call uncertain. Trimming pared 4 bases from V and 4 bases from J, leaving 10 bases between. The CDR3 totals 13 residues. Germline V CDR1 and CDR2: MGHDK, SYGVNS. CDR3 region: CASSASLFYGYTF. The CDR3 DNA reads as TGTGCCAGCAGTGCCAGTCTCTTCTATGGCTACACCTTC.

The V gene is TRBV7-2, the J gene TRBJ2-7; no definite D call. The V and J ends lost 4 bases and 3 bases respectively, with 10 bases between them. CDR1 is SGHTA and CDR2 is FQGNSA in the germline V gene. The CDR3 has 13 residues. The CDR3 region is CASSSGRHYEQYF. In DNA, the CDR3 is TGTGCCAGCAGCTCTGGACGACACTACGAGCAGTACTTC.

This chain connects TRBV29-1 to TRBJ2-1; TRBD1 aligns across 8 bases. Per germline, CDR1 SQVTM and CDR2 ANQGSEA. This CDR3 comprises 14 residues. The trim removed 4 bases at V and 6 bases at J, leaving 8 bases unmatched. The CDR3 loop is CSVARTGLVNEQFF. Here the CDR3 DNA reads TGCAGCGTTGCCCGGACAGGGCTCGTCAATGAGCAGTTCTTC.

The chain couples TRBV2 to TRBJ2-1; D may be TRBD2 (5 bases). CDR3 length: 12 residues. Trimming removed 3 bases at V and 5 bases at J, with 5 bases between. Germline loops: CDR1 SNHLY, CDR2 FYNNEI. CDR3 loop: CASSDGNNEQFF. The CDR3 nucleotides read TGTGCCAGCAGTGACGGGAACAATGAGCAGTTCTTC.

This chain connects TRBV30 to TRBJ2-5; a weak D match, TRBD2 (5 bases). Germline V CDR1 and CDR2: GTSNPN, SVGIG (reference sequence). V lost 0 bases to trimming and J lost 1 base, with 9 bases between them. The CDR3 is 14 amino acids. The CDR3 nucleotides are TGTGCCTGGAGTGTAGGGAGTGGCCAAGAGACCCAGTACTTC. Translated: CAWSVGSGQETQYF.